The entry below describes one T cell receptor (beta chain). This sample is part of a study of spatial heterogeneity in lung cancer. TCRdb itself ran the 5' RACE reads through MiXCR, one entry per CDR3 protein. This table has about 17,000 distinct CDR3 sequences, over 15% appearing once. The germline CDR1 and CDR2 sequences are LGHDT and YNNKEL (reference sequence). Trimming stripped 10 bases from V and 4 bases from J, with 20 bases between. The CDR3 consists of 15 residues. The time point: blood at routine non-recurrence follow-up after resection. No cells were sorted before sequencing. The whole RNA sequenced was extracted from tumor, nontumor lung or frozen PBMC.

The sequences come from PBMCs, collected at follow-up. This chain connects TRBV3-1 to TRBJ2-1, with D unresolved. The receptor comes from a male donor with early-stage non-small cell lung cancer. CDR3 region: CATGPDWAEYNEQFF. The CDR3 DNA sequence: TGTGCCACTGGCCCCGACTGGGCTGAATACAATGAGCAGTTCTTC.